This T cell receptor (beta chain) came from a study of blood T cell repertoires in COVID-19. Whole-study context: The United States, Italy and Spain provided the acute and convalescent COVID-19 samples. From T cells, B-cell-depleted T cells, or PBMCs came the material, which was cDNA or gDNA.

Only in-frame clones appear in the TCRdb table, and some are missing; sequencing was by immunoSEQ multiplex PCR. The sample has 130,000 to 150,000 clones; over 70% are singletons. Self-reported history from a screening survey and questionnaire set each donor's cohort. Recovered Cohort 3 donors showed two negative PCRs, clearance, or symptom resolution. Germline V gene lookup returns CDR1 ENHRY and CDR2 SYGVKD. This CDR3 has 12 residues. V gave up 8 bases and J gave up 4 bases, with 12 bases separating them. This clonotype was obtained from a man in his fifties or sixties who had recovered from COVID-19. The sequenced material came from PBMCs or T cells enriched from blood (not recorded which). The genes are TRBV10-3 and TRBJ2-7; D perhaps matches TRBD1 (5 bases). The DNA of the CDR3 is TGTGCCATCTCCGAGGACAAATACGAGCAGTACTTC. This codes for CAISEDKYEQYF.